Below are 31 T cell receptor beta chains sequenced from a single sample in a study of OX40 agonist ivuxolimab in advanced cancers. TCRdb keeps only in-frame clones here, not all; method: immunoSEQ multiplex PCR. The sample yields 70,000 to 90,000 clones, over 85% seen once. The sample was CD4+ or CD8+ T cells sorted from blood, taken in a trial of the OX40 agonist ivuxolimab. The receptors stem from an adult with an advanced solid tumor such as melanoma, head and neck, liver or kidney cancer.

The J gene is TRBJ1-2, the V gene TRBV6-4; D might be TRBD1 (5 bases). The CDR3 has 14 residues. Germline V lookup: CDR1 MRHNA, CDR2 SNTAGT. V dropped 6 bases and J dropped 4 bases, with 15 bases sitting between them. The CDR3 sequence is CASSEQAASYGYTF. CDR3 DNA: TGTGCCAGCAGCGAACAGGCGGCCTCCTATGGCTACACCTTC.

V usage is TRBV6-4 and J usage is TRBJ2-5, with D tentatively TRBD2 (5 bases). Trimming took 6 bases from V and 5 from J, leaving 22 bases between them. The CDR3 length is 16 residues. The germline CDR1 and CDR2 sequences are MRHNA and SNTAGT. The DNA for the CDR3 is TGTGCCAGCAGCCATAGACCCCGAGGGCTTCGTGAGACCCAGTACTTC. The encoded protein is CASSHRPRGLRETQYF.

This clone has only one observation. This chain joins TRBV5-6 and TRBJ1-1; D is perhaps TRBD1 (5 bases). Trimming stripped 4 bases from V and 3 bases from J, with 16 bases between. The CDR3 sequence is 15 residues long. Germline CDR1 is SGHDT and CDR2 is YYEEEE. The chain's CDR3 is CASSGSRDGHTEAFF. In DNA, the CDR3 is TGTGCCAGCAGCGGATCCCGGGACGGCCACACTGAAGCTTTCTTT.

The rearrangement uses TRBV28 and TRBJ1-2; D is uncertain. This CDR3 is built from 14 residues. Trimming cost V 4 bases and J 4 bases, with 13 bases left between them. The germline V gene has CDR1 MDHEN and CDR2 SYDVKM. The CDR3 spells CASSSPPGFYGYTF. The DNA for the CDR3 is TGTGCCAGCAGTTCGCCCCCGGGGTTCTATGGCTACACCTTC.

This rearrangement joins TRBV5-6 to TRBJ1-2; D unclear. Germline V gives CDR1 SGHDT, CDR2 YYEEEE. V was cut by 1 base and J by 7 bases, with 14 bases left in between. CDR3 length: 14 residues. The CDR3 coding sequence is TGTGCCAGCAGCTTGTTCCAGGCCGGAGTTGGCTACACCTTC. Protein sequence: CASSLFQAGVGYTF.

V usage is TRBV6-5 and J usage is TRBJ2-7; TRBD1 aligns across 7 bases. Unmatched junction bases numbered 5, after V lost 6 bases and J lost 0 bases. The germline CDR1 and CDR2 sequences are MNHEY and SVGAGI. This CDR3 contains 14 residues. As DNA, the CDR3 is TGTGCCAGCAGGAAACAGGGGAGCTCCTACGAGCAGTACTTC. Amino acid sequence: CASRKQGSSYEQYF.

The chain uses TRBV4-1 and TRBJ1-3, with TRBD1 identical over 8 bases. The length of the CDR3 is 15 residues. With 4 bases clipped from V and 4 bases from J, the junction kept 6 bases outside the gene matches. Germline CDR1 is MGHRA and CDR2 is YSYEKL. This CDR3 is CASSPRQGKGNTIYF. DNA of the CDR3: TGCGCCAGCAGCCCGCGACAGGGGAAGGGAAACACCATATATTTT.

The chain couples TRBV28 to TRBJ2-5, with TRBD2 matching 9 bases. J lost 0 bases, V lost 3 bases, and 8 bases had no gene match. Germline lookup yields CDR1 MDHEN and CDR2 SYDVKM. The CDR3 length is 17 residues. This chain's CDR3 is CASSFPLAGDYQETQYF. The CDR3 DNA reads TGTGCCAGCAGTTTCCCCTTAGCGGGGGACTACCAAGAGACCCAGTACTTC.

The rearrangement joins TRBV9 to TRBJ2-7; 7 bases map to TRBD2. The CDR3 has 16 residues. The trim removed 0 bases at V and 3 bases at J, leaving 9 bases unmatched. The V gene's germline CDR1 is SGDLS and CDR2 YYNGEE. The CDR3 region is CASSVEASGEVYEQYF. CDR3 nucleotides: TGTGCCAGCAGCGTAGAAGCTAGCGGAGAAGTCTACGAGCAGTACTTC.

This clone was observed a few times. The sample holds other DNA sequences that translate to the same CDR3. The V gene is TRBV7-9, the J gene TRBJ1-2; D gene uncertain. The CDR3 spans 13 residues. CDR1 SEHNR and CDR2 FQNEAQ come from the germline V gene (reference sequence). V lost 1 base and J 1 base, leaving 4 bases between the germline ends. CDR3 nucleotide sequence: TGTGCCAGCAGCTTAGGGCTTAACTATGGCTACACCTTC. Its protein is CASSLGLNYGYTF.

CDR3 nucleotides: TGTGCCAGCAGCTTACTAGCGGTCCCTTCAGATACGCAGTATTTT. This sequence encodes CASSLLAVPSDTQYF. The chain combines TRBV7-7 with TRBJ2-3; TRBD2 agrees at 7 bases. The CDR3 sequence is 15 residues long. CDR1 and CDR2 from the germline V gene are SSHAT and FNYEAQ (reference sequence). The junction had 6 bases not matched to a gene; V was cut back by 2 bases and J by 4 bases.

The rearrangement links TRBV27 to TRBJ1-1, with D perhaps matching TRBD1 (6 bases). This CDR3 has 14 amino acids. V was pared by 2 bases and J by 1 base, with 8 bases between. CDR1 and CDR2 from the germline V gene are MNHEY and SMNVEV (reference sequence). This CDR3 is CASSLTGTNTEAFF. In nucleotides, the CDR3 is TGTGCCAGCAGTTTAACAGGGACGAACACTGAAGCTTTCTTT.

This sequence joins TRBV5-4 and TRBJ2-3; D ambiguous. Trimming took 4 bases from V and 5 from J, leaving 17 bases between them. The CDR3 extends over 15 amino acids. The germline V gene has CDR1 SGHNT and CDR2 YYREEE (reference sequence). The CDR3 DNA reads as TGTGCCAGCAGCCAACTTCTCGAATGGGGAGATACGCAGTATTTT. It specifies CASSQLLEWGDTQYF.

V is TRBV5-4 and J is TRBJ2-7; 10 positions match TRBD1. CDR3 length: 15 residues. With 2 bases clipped from V and 3 bases from J, the junction kept 5 bases outside the gene matches. Germline values: CDR1 SGHNT, CDR2 YYREEE (reference sequence). The CDR3 DNA reads TGTGCCAGCAGCTTTCGGGACAGGGGTTTCTACGAGCAGTACTTC. It is translated as CASSFRDRGFYEQYF.

The rearrangement links TRBV19 to TRBJ2-3, with TRBD2 matching over 10 bases. The CDR3 extends over 16 amino acids. V gave up 6 bases and J gave up 8 bases; unmatched junction bases: 14. Germline values: CDR1 LNHDA, CDR2 SQIVND (reference sequence). CDR3 residues: CASSPRASGSTGTQYF. The CDR3 nucleotides read TGTGCCAGTAGCCCCCGGGCTAGCGGGAGTACGGGTACGCAGTATTTT.

The gene calls are TRBV6-4 and TRBJ2-5; 11 bases align to TRBD2. V was pared by 1 base and J by 3 bases, with 4 bases of the junction left unmatched. This CDR3 contains 16 residues. Looked up from germline, CDR1 is MRHNA and CDR2 is SNTAGT. The chain's CDR3 is CASSDYLAGGEETQYF. CDR3 coding DNA: TGTGCCAGCAGTGACTATTTAGCGGGAGGGGAAGAGACCCAGTACTTC.

The rearrangement joins TRBV6-1 to TRBJ2-3; 8 positions agree with TRBD1. Per the germline V gene, CDR1 is MNHNS and CDR2 is SASEGT. J lost 0 bases, V lost 1 base, and 3 bases had no gene match. This CDR3 comprises 16 residues. The CDR3 DNA reads as TGTGCCAGCAGTGAAGGTACAGGGGGGAGCACAGATACGCAGTATTTT. Protein product: CASSEGTGGSTDTQYF.

V and J are TRBV7-7 and TRBJ2-2, with 9 nucleotides matching TRBD1. After removal of 3 bases from V and 9 bases from J, the junction contained 2 bases not matched to a gene. CDR3 length: 13 residues. Germline assignment: CDR1 SSHAT and CDR2 FNYEAQ (reference sequence). The CDR3 is CASSLDRGRELFF. Here the CDR3 DNA reads TGTGCCAGCAGCTTGGACAGGGGCCGGGAGCTGTTTTTT. Full variable domain (remainder filled in from reference TRBV7-7 and TRBJ2-2): GAGVSQSPRYKVTKRGQDVTLRCDPISSHATLYWYQQALGQGPEFLTYFNYEAQPDKSGLPSDRFSAERPEGSISTLTIQRTEQRDSAMYRCASSLDRGRELFFGEGSRLTVL.

The chain joins TRBV25-1 to TRBJ2-1, with 7 bases fitting TRBD1. The CDR3 runs 14 residues. Germline CDR1 MGHDK, CDR2 SYGVNS. Trimming at V came to 6 bases and at J to 0 bases, leaving 2 bases not matched to a gene. The CDR3 nucleotides read TGTGCCAGCAGGGGACAGTCCTCCTACAATGAGCAGTTCTTC. This encodes CASRGQSSYNEQFF.

This sequence joins TRBV28 and TRBJ1-2; TRBD1 matches 8 bases. CDR1 and CDR2 (germline): MDHEN, SYDVKM. The junction had 7 bases not matched to a gene; V was cut back by 3 bases and J by 7 bases. This CDR3 has 14 residues. CDR3 residues: CASSFWGRGPGYTF. DNA for the CDR3: TGTGCCAGCAGTTTCTGGGGCAGGGGGCCTGGCTACACCTTC.

This chain links TRBV6-6 with TRBJ2-6, with D perhaps matching TRBD1 (6 bases). The CDR3 has 14 residues. Germline loops: CDR1 MNHNY, CDR2 SVGAGI (reference sequence). V lost 6 bases and J 5 bases, leaving 11 bases between the germline ends. The CDR3 loop reads CASSQGHRANVLTF. For the CDR3, the DNA is TGTGCCAGCAGCCAGGGACATAGGGCCAACGTCCTGACTTTC.

The V call is TRBV18, the J call TRBJ1-5; TRBD1 is a possible D gene (5 bases). The V and J ends lost 6 bases and 5 bases respectively, with 14 bases between them. Per germline, CDR1 KGHSH and CDR2 LQKENI. This CDR3 is built from 14 residues. Here the CDR3 reads CASSLPGTDQPQHF. Here the CDR3 DNA reads TGTGCCAGCTCCCTGCCAGGGACCGATCAGCCCCAGCATTTT. Full variable domain (outside the CDR3, taken from reference TRBV18 and TRBJ1-5): NAGVMQNPRHLVRRRGQEARLRCSPMKGHSHVYWYRQLPEEGLKFMVYLQKENIIDESGMPKERFSAEFPKEGPSILRIQQVVRGDSAAYFCASSLPGTDQPQHFGDGTRLSIL.

This chain uses TRBV2 with TRBJ2-5; perhaps TRBD1 as D (6 bases). CDR3 length equals 11 residues. CDR1 is SNHLY, CDR2 FYNNEI, per germline. Between the trimmed V and J ends, which lost 7 bases and 3 bases, there was a span of 6 bases. CDR3 sequence: CASKGEETQYF. The CDR3 DNA is TGTGCCAGCAAGGGGGAAGAGACCCAGTACTTC.

The chain couples TRBV10-2 to TRBJ2-2, with TRBD2 matching over 8 bases. CDR3 length: 16 amino acids. Trimming removed 6 bases from V and 0 bases from J; junction bases left unmatched: 6. CDR1 and CDR2 from the germline V gene are WSHSY and SAAADI. The CDR3 DNA follows: TGCGCCAGCAGGGGGCCGGGAGGGACGAACACCGGGGAGCTGTTTTTT. As protein: CASRGPGGTNTGELFF.

V gene TRBV2 combines with J gene TRBJ2-3; 8 positions agree with TRBD2. Germline-derived CDR1 and CDR2 are SNHLY and FYNNEI. The ends lost 4 bases at V and 4 bases at J; junction bases unmatched: 10. This CDR3 comprises 16 residues. CDR3 region: CASSVSDGGAPDTQYF. CDR3 coding DNA: TGTGCCAGCAGTGTGTCGGACGGGGGGGCCCCAGATACGCAGTATTTT.

The rearrangement links TRBV4-3 to TRBJ2-3; D call uncertain. The germline CDR1 and CDR2 sequences are LGHNA and YSLEER. The CDR3 length is 14 residues. V lost 4 bases to trimming and J lost 0 bases, with 8 bases between them. The CDR3 coding sequence is TGCGCCAGCAGCCCTCGGGCTAGCACAGATACGCAGTATTTT. This codes for CASSPRASTDTQYF.

The J gene is TRBJ2-7, the V gene TRBV10-2; D remains ambiguous. Trimming stripped 10 bases from V and 2 bases from J, with 15 bases between. The CDR3 has 13 residues. CDR1 and CDR2 from the germline V gene are WSHSY and SAAADI. The CDR3 nucleotides read TGCGCCACCAGGAGAGGCTTACCCTACGAGCAGTACTTC. Amino acids: CATRRGLPYEQYF.

This chain connects TRBV18 to TRBJ1-2, with 7 bases identical to TRBD1. The V segment lost 4 bases and the J segment 3 bases; nucleotides outside the gene matches: 5. CDR1 KGHSH and CDR2 LQKENI come from the germline V gene. This CDR3 contains 14 residues. DNA of the CDR3: TGTGCCAGCTCACTCGGACAGGCCGACTATGGCTACACCTTC. Translation: CASSLGQADYGYTF.

The chain couples TRBV28 to TRBJ1-1, with D tentatively TRBD1 (6 bases). Trimming took 6 bases from V and 0 from J, leaving 17 bases between them. Looked up from germline, CDR1 is MDHEN and CDR2 is SYDVKM. The CDR3 loop spans 16 amino acids. CDR3 residues: CASRIRQDSMNTEAFF. For the CDR3, the DNA is TGTGCCAGCAGGATCCGCCAGGACAGTATGAACACTGAAGCTTTCTTT.

This clone has only a few counts. The rearrangement links TRBV12-5 to TRBJ1-1, with D maybe TRBD1 (6 bases). V was pared by 5 bases and J by 7 bases, with 11 bases between. CDR3 length: 12 amino acids. In germline, CDR1 is LGHNT, CDR2 FRNRAP. This chain's CDR3 is CASGQQGSEAFF. The CDR3 region has the DNA TGTGCTAGTGGTCAACAGGGTAGTGAAGCTTTCTTT.

The chain joins TRBV5-8 to TRBJ1-3; possibly TRBD1 for D (5 bases). This CDR3 spans 17 amino acids. CDR1 and CDR2 from the germline V gene are SGHTS and YDEGEE. Trimming shortened V by 3 bases and J by 0 bases, and 16 bases separated the two germline ends. In DNA form, the CDR3 reads TGTGCCAGCAGCTCCATCCTCGGGGACCTCTCTGGAAACACCATATATTTT. Its translation: CASSSILGDLSGNTIYF.